Shown below are 2 T cell receptor beta chains from a single sample sequenced in a study of blood T cell repertoires in COVID-19. Repertoires were generated with immunoSEQ multiplex PCR, while TCRdb's copy carries only in-frame clones and drops some. The sample records 200,000 to 250,000 clones, about 87% being singletons. Source material: PBMCs or T cells enriched from blood (not recorded which). Receptors were obtained from a man in his forties or fifties who had been exposed to COVID-19.

V usage is TRBV2 and J usage is TRBJ1-1; D is ambiguous. Trimming removed 3 bases from V and 6 bases from J, with 11 bases in between. Germline V CDR1 and CDR2: SNHLY, FYNNEI. The CDR3 loop spans 13 amino acids. CDR3 coding DNA: TGTGCCAGCAGTGATGAGGGAACGGCTGAAGCTTTCTTT. This codes for CASSDEGTAEAFF.

CDR3 amino acids: CASSPGVAGVYEQYV. CDR3 nucleotide sequence: TGCGCCAGCAGCCCCGGAGTAGCGGGAGTCTACGAGCAGTACGTC. This sequence joins TRBV5-1 and TRBJ2-7, with TRBD2 identical over 9 bases. Per the germline V gene, CDR1 is SGHRS and CDR2 is YFSETQ. This CDR3 has 15 residues. With 4 bases clipped from V and 3 bases from J, the junction kept 8 bases outside the gene matches.